The 27 T cell receptor beta chains listed next were all sequenced from one sample in a study of cytomegalovirus exposure and HLA in healthy donors. TCRdb keeps only in-frame clones here, not all; method: immunoSEQ multiplex PCR. Here the sample spans 130,000 to 150,000 clones, over 80% being singletons. Input material: PBMCs. The source of these receptors is a woman between 25 and 40 years old in good health and CMV-seropositive.

V and J are TRBV19 and TRBJ1-5; the match to TRBD1 covers 7 bases. Germline V gene lookup returns CDR1 LNHDA and CDR2 SQIVND (reference sequence). With V trimmed by 6 bases and J by 5 bases, 7 bases remained unmatched. This CDR3 has 14 residues. CDR3 coding DNA: TGTGCCAGTAGACCTAGACAGGGTGATCAGCCCCAGCATTTT. Its translation is CASRPRQGDQPQHF.

The table lists this clone with a count of one. V usage is TRBV11-2 and J usage is TRBJ2-1, with TRBD2 matching 7 bases. V dropped 0 bases and J dropped 6; count of bases not matched to a gene: 8. Per germline, CDR1 SGHAT and CDR2 FQNNGV. This CDR3 has 16 amino acids. CDR3 bases: TGTGCCAGCAGCTTAGATTTGTGGAGCGGGACCAATGAGCAGTTCTTC. Its protein product is CASSLDLWSGTNEQFF.

V is TRBV15 and J is TRBJ2-7; 7 bases match TRBD2. V gave up 5 bases and J gave up 1 base; unmatched junction bases: 2. Germline V CDR1 and CDR2: LNHNV, YYDKDF (reference sequence). This CDR3 region has 13 residues. CDR3 protein: CATSLGGSYEQYF. CDR3 DNA sequence: TGTGCCACCAGCCTCGGGGGGTCCTACGAGCAGTACTTC.

J is TRBJ2-1 and V is TRBV10-3; tentatively, D is TRBD2 (6 bases). V dropped 5 bases and J dropped 8 bases, with 22 bases sitting between them. There are 16 residues in the CDR3. Germline assignment: CDR1 ENHRY and CDR2 SYGVKD. For the CDR3, the DNA is TGTGCCATCAGTACCCGGAGGGCTAGGCAACTGGATGAGCAGTTCTTC. Translating gives CAISTRRARQLDEQFF.

The chain has TRBV18 and TRBJ2-7; D not resolved. The ends were cut back, 3 bases at V and 5 bases at J, with 11 bases in the middle. There are 13 residues in the CDR3. CDR1 is KGHSH, CDR2 LQKENI, per germline. CDR3 DNA: TGTGCCAGCTCACCTGACTTAGCCCACGAGCAGTACTTC. This sequence encodes CASSPDLAHEQYF.

CDR3 nucleotide sequence: TGTGCCAGCAGCTTAGGCCCGTCGGGGGGATTGGGTACCGGGGAGCTGTTTTTT. As protein: CASSLGPSGGLGTGELFF. The V call is TRBV7-6, the J call TRBJ2-2; TRBD2 matches 7 bases. The germline CDR1 and CDR2 sequences are SGHVS and FNYEAQ. V dropped 1 base and J dropped 5; count of bases not matched to a gene: 13. This CDR3 has 18 residues.

CDR3 sequence (DNA): TGTGCCAGCAGTATGCCCGGGACAGGGGGTGAAAAACTGTTTTTT. Translating gives CASSMPGTGGEKLFF. The chain uses TRBV28 and TRBJ1-4; the match to TRBD1 covers 11 bases. V trimming: 5 bases; J trimming: 7 bases; junction bases outside the gene matches: 6. The CDR3 loop spans 15 amino acids. In germline, CDR1 is MDHEN, CDR2 SYDVKM.

V and J are TRBV28 and TRBJ2-1, with 13 bases lining up with TRBD2. Germline trimming cut 3 bases from V and 2 bases from J; bases unmatched to any gene: 7. The CDR3 has 18 amino acids. Germline V lookup: CDR1 MDHEN, CDR2 SYDVKM. This chain's CDR3 is CASSFTGTSGTPYNEQFF. CDR3 DNA sequence: TGTGCCAGCAGTTTTACCGGGACTAGCGGGACGCCCTACAATGAGCAGTTCTTC. Based on the CDR3 plus reference TRBV28 and TRBJ2-1, the full variable domain is DVKVTQSSRYLVKRTGEKVFLECVQDMDHENMFWYRQDPGLGLRLIYFSYDVKMKEKGDIPEGYSVSREKKERFSLILESASTNQTSMYLCASSFTGTSGTPYNEQFFGPGTRLTVL.

The sample holds one count of this clone. The chain links TRBV14 to TRBJ1-1; 8 nucleotides match TRBD1. This CDR3 spans 16 amino acids. Trimming took 3 bases from V and 0 from J; bases not matched to a gene: 6. Looked up from germline, CDR1 is SGHDN and CDR2 is FVKESK. In DNA form, the CDR3 reads TGTGCCAGCAGCCACCCCATCAGGGGGCTGAACACTGAAGCTTTCTTT. It encodes CASSHPIRGLNTEAFF.

The chain carries TRBV5-1 and TRBJ2-7, with TRBD2 matching 7 bases. The CDR3 spans 15 residues. V gave up 0 bases and J gave up 3 bases; unmatched junction bases: 6. Germline V gene sequence: CDR1 SGHRS, CDR2 YFSETQ. The CDR3 protein is CASSLGAGAFYEQYF. DNA of the CDR3: TGCGCCAGCAGCTTGGGGGCGGGAGCCTTCTACGAGCAGTACTTC.

V usage is TRBV5-6 and J usage is TRBJ2-1; 8 bases line up with TRBD1. V trimming: 0 bases; J trimming: 0 bases; junction bases outside the gene matches: 5. This CDR3 is built from 17 residues. Germline CDR1 SGHDT, CDR2 YYEEEE. The CDR3: CASSLAGTGVSYNEQFF. Here the CDR3 DNA reads TGTGCCAGCAGCTTGGCCGGGACAGGAGTCTCCTACAATGAGCAGTTCTTC.

The chain carries TRBV27 and TRBJ2-6; maybe TRBD1 (6 bases). CDR1 and CDR2 (germline): MNHEY, SMNVEV (reference sequence). This CDR3 is built from 15 residues. V lost 6 bases to trimming and J lost 1 base, with 10 bases between them. DNA of the CDR3: TGTGCCAGCAGGGCAGGGGCATCTGGGGCCAACGTCCTGACTTTC. It encodes CASRAGASGANVLTF.

The V gene is TRBV4-2, the J gene TRBJ2-6; possibly TRBD2 for D (5 bases). The CDR3 length is 18 residues. Germline CDR1 reads LGHNA; CDR2 reads YNFKEQ. Trimming pared 3 bases from V and 0 bases from J, leaving 15 bases between. This CDR3 is CASSQEQSRGSGANVLTF. DNA for the CDR3: TGTGCCAGCAGCCAGGAACAGTCACGGGGCTCTGGGGCCAACGTCCTGACTTTC.

The V call is TRBV11-2, the J call TRBJ2-1; unclear D gene. The CDR3 is 13 residues long. The germline V gene has CDR1 SGHAT and CDR2 FQNNGV. V was shortened by 5 bases and J by 10 bases, with 15 bases between the two germline ends. The CDR3 region is CASSPPTRGEQFF. DNA of the CDR3: TGTGCCAGCAGCCCCCCGACCAGAGGCGAGCAGTTCTTC.

V gene TRBV6-6 combines with J gene TRBJ1-6; D is uncertain. V shed 5 bases and J shed 10 bases, with 15 bases lying between them. Germline V CDR1 and CDR2: MNHNY, SVGAGI (reference sequence). CDR3 length equals 14 residues. The CDR3 bases are TGTGCCAGCAGTCTCCAACCCGAACAATCACCCCTCCACTTT. This gives the protein CASSLQPEQSPLHF.

The chain links TRBV5-1 to TRBJ2-5; maybe TRBD2 (6 bases). The CDR3 spans 15 residues. Trimming pared 7 bases from V and 8 bases from J, leaving 24 bases between. Germline CDR1 SGHRS, CDR2 YFSETQ. The chain's CDR3 is CASAFGRLMEGTQYF. In DNA form, the CDR3 reads TGCGCCAGCGCATTCGGACGCCTTATGGAGGGAACCCAGTACTTC.

This chain uses TRBV5-1 with TRBJ1-2; 7 bases match TRBD1. V shed 0 bases, J shed 6 bases, and the junction held 8 bases outside the gene matches. The CDR3 has 15 amino acids. Germline-derived CDR1 and CDR2 are SGHRS and YFSETQ. The CDR3, as DNA: TGCGCCAGCAGCTTGGGTTACACAGGGGATGATGGCTACACCTTC. It encodes CASSLGYTGDDGYTF.

The chain uses TRBV10-1 and TRBJ2-1; possibly TRBD2 for D (6 bases). The CDR3 length is 14 residues. The germline gives CDR1 WNHNN, CDR2 SYGVQD (reference sequence). The V end lost 4 bases, the J end lost 10 bases, and 17 bases lay between the germline ends. In nucleotides, the CDR3 is TGCGCCAGCAGTGTTCGGGAGACGGACGGAGAGCAGTTCTTC. It codes for CASSVRETDGEQFF.

The V call is TRBV27, the J call TRBJ2-1; TRBD1 might be the D (6 bases). CDR3 length equals 15 residues. The V gene's germline CDR1 is MNHEY and CDR2 SMNVEV (reference sequence). The V end was cut by 4 bases, the J end by 1 base, with 11 bases between. The CDR3 DNA is TGTGCCAGCAGTTACAGGGTAGGGTCCTACAATGAGCAGTTCTTC. Encoded protein: CASSYRVGSYNEQFF.

J is TRBJ2-5 and V is TRBV27, with D perhaps TRBD2 (6 bases). The germline gives CDR1 MNHEY, CDR2 SMNVEV (reference sequence). Trimming removed 4 bases at V and 2 bases at J, with 14 bases between. There are 15 residues in the CDR3. This chain's CDR3 is CASSSEVADQETQYF. CDR3 DNA sequence: TGTGCCAGCAGTTCTGAAGTAGCGGATCAAGAGACCCAGTACTTC.

V gene TRBV9 combines with J gene TRBJ2-1, with TRBD2 as a possible D gene (6 bases). The germline V gene has CDR1 SGDLS and CDR2 YYNGEE. The CDR3 is 17 residues long. V lost 0 bases, J lost 6 bases, and 19 bases lay in between. The DNA of the CDR3 is TGTGCCAGCAGCGTAGTAGGTCTAGCCGGAGGGCGCAATGAGCAGTTCTTC. This gives the protein CASSVVGLAGGRNEQFF.

The chain uses TRBV18 and TRBJ2-7; 10 bases line up with TRBD1. The V segment lost 6 bases and the J segment 3 bases; nucleotides outside the gene matches: 5. Germline CDR1 and CDR2: KGHSH and LQKENI. The CDR3 loop spans 14 amino acids. CDR3 nucleotide sequence: TGTGCCAGCTCGGGCGGACAGGGGGGCTACGAGCAGTACTTC. The encoded protein is CASSGGQGGYEQYF.

The rearrangement uses TRBV27 and TRBJ2-1; no clear D gene. V lost 5 bases, J lost 6 bases, and 5 bases lay in between. The CDR3 loop spans 11 amino acids. Per the germline V gene, CDR1 is MNHEY and CDR2 is SMNVEV (reference sequence). CDR3 nucleotide sequence: TGTGCCAGCAGTCTTTTCAATGAGCAGTTCTTC. Protein: CASSLFNEQFF.

The chain employs TRBV5-8 and TRBJ2-3; no clear D gene. The CDR3 has 15 amino acids. Germline assignment: CDR1 SGHTS and CDR2 YDEGEE. The V gene lost 2 bases and the J gene lost 0 bases, with 10 bases spanning the gap. This CDR3 reads CASSFPTTSTDTQYF. CDR3 bases: TGTGCCAGCAGCTTTCCGACAACTAGCACAGATACGCAGTATTTT.

V and J are TRBV9 and TRBJ2-5; D may be TRBD2 (5 bases). Germline-derived CDR1 and CDR2 are SGDLS and YYNGEE. With 2 bases removed from V and 1 base from J, the gap between germline ends came to 6 bases. The CDR3 has 13 residues. This CDR3 reads CASSVRGQETQYF. The CDR3 DNA reads as TGTGCCAGCAGCGTTCGGGGCCAAGAGACCCAGTACTTC.

As concerns this clone: A much larger clone lies a single base off, so this may be a read error. V and J are TRBV5-8 and TRBJ2-5, with D hard to call. Germline values: CDR1 SGHTS, CDR2 YDEGEE. The CDR3 contains 13 residues. V lost 4 bases to trimming and J lost 0 bases, with 7 bases between them. The CDR3 loop reads CASSPRYQETQYF. The DNA of the CDR3 is TGTGCCAGCAGCCCCCGGTACCAAGAGACCCAGTACTTC.

The chain recombines TRBV6-5 with TRBJ1-2; 11 positions match TRBD1. Germline V lookup: CDR1 MNHEY, CDR2 SVGAGI. With V trimmed by 2 bases and J by 4 bases, 6 bases remained unmatched. This CDR3 is built from 16 residues. In nucleotides, the CDR3 is TGTGCCAGCAGTTACCTCCCGGGACAGGGGGGCTATGGCTACACCTTC. Its protein is CASSYLPGQGGYGYTF.